This T cell receptor beta chain was obtained from a study of identical twins. Study-level results: Abundant cord blood beta clonotypes carried fewer insertions; memory repertoires showed none.

As for this clonotype: Its antigen is still unknown.

MiXCR was run by TCRdb on the 5' RACE reads, yielding one entry per CDR3 protein. This table holds about 890,000 distinct CDR3 sequences, approximately 13% found once. A further study also used this sample, focusing on yellow fever vaccine responses in identical twins.

This receptor was obtained from a woman between 18 and 29 years old in good health. Sequences were obtained from PBMCs.

The CDR3 DNA sequence: TGCGCCAGCAGCTTACCGGGACTAGCGGGACTGACAGATACGCAGTATTTT. It encodes CASSLPGLAGLTDTQYF. The chain joins TRBV5-1 to TRBJ2-3; 13 bases line up with TRBD2. V lost 2 bases and J lost 3; bases outside the gene matches: 6. This CDR3 is built from 17 residues. Germline assignment: CDR1 SGHRS and CDR2 YFSETQ.